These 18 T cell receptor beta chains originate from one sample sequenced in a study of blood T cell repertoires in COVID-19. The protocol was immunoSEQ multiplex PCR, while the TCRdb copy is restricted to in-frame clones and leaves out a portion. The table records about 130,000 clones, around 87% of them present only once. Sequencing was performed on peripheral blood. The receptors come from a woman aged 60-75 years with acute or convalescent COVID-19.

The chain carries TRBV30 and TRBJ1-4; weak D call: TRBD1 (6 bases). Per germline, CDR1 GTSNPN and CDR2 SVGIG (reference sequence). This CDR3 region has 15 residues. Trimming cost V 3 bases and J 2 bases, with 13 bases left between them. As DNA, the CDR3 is TGTGCCTGGAGCACCGCCGACAGGACTAATGAAAAACTGTTTTTT. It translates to CAWSTADRTNEKLFF.

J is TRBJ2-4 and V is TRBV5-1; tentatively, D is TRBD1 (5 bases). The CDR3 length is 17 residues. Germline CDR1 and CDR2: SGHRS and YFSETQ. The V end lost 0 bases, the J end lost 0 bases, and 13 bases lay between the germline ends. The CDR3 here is CASSLGQGILAKNIQYF. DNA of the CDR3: TGCGCCAGCAGCTTGGGGCAGGGAATACTAGCCAAAAACATTCAGTACTTC.

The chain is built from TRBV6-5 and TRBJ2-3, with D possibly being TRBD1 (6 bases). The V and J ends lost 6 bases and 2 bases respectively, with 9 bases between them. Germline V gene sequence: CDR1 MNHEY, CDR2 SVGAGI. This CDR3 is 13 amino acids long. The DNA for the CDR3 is TGTGCCAGCAGGCAGGGGAACACAGATACGCAGTATTTT. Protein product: CASRQGNTDTQYF.

The CDR3 DNA is TGTGCCAGCAGTTCCGGGACAGGTGCGGAAAAACTGTTTTTT. As protein: CASSSGTGAEKLFF. This chain links TRBV28 with TRBJ1-4, with 8 bases identical to TRBD1. The J segment lost 8 bases and the V segment lost 4 bases, leaving 6 bases of the junction unmatched. CDR1 and CDR2 from the germline V gene are MDHEN and SYDVKM. The CDR3 covers 14 residues.

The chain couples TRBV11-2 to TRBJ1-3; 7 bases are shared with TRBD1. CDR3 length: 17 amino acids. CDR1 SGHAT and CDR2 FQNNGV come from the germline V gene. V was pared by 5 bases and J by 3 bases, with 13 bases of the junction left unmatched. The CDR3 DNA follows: TGTGCCAGCAGCGACTTTTACCGGGACAGAAGTGGAAACACCATATATTTT. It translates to CASSDFYRDRSGNTIYF.

The CDR3 sequence: CASSGTGADEQYF. CDR3 bases: TGTGCCTCCTCCGGGACAGGGGCCGACGAGCAGTACTTC. The chain employs TRBV6-5 and TRBJ2-7, with TRBD1 matching 10 bases. Germline CDR1 reads MNHEY; CDR2 reads SVGAGI. There are 13 residues in the CDR3. The junction had 9 bases not matched to a gene; V was cut back by 11 bases and J by 5 bases.

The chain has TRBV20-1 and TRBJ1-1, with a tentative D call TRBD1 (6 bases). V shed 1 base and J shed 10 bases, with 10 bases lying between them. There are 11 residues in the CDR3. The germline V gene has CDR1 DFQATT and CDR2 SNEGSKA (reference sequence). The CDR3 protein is CSARVGGGAFF. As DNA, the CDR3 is TGCAGTGCTAGAGTAGGGGGGGGAGCTTTCTTT.

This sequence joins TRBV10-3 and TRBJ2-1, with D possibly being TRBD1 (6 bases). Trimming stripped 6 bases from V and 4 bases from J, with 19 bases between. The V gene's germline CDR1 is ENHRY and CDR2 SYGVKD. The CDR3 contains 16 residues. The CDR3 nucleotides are TGTGCCATCAGGGAAACCGGGACAACCGGATACAATGAGCAGTTCTTC. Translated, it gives CAIRETGTTGYNEQFF.

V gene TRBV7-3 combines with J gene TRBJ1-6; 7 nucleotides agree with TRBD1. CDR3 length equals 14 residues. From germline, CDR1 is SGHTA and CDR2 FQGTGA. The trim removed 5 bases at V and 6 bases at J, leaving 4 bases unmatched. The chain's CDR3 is CASSPGTANSPLHF. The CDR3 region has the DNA TGTGCCAGCAGCCCCGGGACAGCTAATTCACCCCTCCACTTT.

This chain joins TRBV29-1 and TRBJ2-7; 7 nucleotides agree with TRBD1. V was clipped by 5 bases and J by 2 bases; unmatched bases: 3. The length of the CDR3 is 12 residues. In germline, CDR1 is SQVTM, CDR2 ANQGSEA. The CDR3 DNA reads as TGCAGCGTTCGGGACAGTACCTACGAGCAGTACTTC. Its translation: CSVRDSTYEQYF.

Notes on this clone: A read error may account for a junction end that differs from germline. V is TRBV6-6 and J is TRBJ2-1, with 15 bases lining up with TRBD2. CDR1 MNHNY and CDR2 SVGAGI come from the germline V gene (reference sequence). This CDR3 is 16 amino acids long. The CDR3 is CAGRHPGLAGGNEQFF. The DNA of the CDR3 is TGTGCCGGCAGACACCCGGGACTAGCGGGGGGAAATGAGCAGTTCTTC.

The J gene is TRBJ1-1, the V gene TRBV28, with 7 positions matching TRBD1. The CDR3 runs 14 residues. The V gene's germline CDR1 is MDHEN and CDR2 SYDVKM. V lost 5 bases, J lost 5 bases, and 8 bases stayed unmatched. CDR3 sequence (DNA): TGTGCCAGCAGTCTCCCGGGACAGATGACTGAAGCTTTCTTT. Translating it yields CASSLPGQMTEAFF.

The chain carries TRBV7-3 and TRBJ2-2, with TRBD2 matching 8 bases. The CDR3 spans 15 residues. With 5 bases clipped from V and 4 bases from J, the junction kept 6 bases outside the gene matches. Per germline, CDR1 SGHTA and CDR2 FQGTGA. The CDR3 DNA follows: TGTGCCAGCAGCGCGAGCGGGAGCAGCACCGGGGAGCTGTTTTTT. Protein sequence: CASSASGSSTGELFF.

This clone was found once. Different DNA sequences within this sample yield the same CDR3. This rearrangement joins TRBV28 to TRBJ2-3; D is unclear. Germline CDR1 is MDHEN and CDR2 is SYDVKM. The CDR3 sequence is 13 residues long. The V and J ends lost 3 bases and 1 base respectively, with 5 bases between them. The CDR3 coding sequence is TGTGCCAGCAGTTTGGCCGGCACAGATACGCAGTATTTT. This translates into CASSLAGTDTQYF.

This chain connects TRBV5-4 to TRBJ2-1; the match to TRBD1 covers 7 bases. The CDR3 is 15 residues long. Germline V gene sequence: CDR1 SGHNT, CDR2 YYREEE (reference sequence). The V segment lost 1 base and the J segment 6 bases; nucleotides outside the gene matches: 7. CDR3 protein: CASSLRDSLINEQFF. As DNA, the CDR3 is TGTGCCAGCAGCTTGAGGGACAGCCTTATCAATGAGCAGTTCTTC. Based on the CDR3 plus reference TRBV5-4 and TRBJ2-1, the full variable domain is ETGVTQSPTHLIKTRGQQVTLRCSSQSGHNTVSWYQQALGQGPQFIFQYYREEENGRGNFPPRFSGLQFPNYSSELNVNALELDDSALYLCASSLRDSLINEQFFGPGTRLTVL.

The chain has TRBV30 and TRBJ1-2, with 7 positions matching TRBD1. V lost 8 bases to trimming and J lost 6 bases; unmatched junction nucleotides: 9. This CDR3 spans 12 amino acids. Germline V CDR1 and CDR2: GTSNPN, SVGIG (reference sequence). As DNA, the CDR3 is TGTGCCCGAGACAGGGACCGCAATGGCTACACCTTC. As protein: CARDRDRNGYTF.

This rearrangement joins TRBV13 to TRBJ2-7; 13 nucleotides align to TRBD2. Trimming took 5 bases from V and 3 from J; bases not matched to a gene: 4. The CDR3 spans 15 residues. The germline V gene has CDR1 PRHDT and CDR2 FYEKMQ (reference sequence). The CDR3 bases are TGTGCCAGCAGCCGAGGGACTAGCGGGATCTACGAGCAGTACTTC. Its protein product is CASSRGTSGIYEQYF.

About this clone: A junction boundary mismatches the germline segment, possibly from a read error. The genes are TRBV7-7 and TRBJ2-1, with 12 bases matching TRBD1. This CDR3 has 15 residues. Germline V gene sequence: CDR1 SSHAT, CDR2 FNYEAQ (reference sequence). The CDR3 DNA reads TGTGCTAGCAGCCGGGGACAGGGGGCGCGGGTTGAGCAGTTCTTC. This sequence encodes CASSRGQGARVEQFF.